This TCR beta chain was found in a study of T cell repertoires in cytomegalovirus infection. Study details: CMV infection plus the matching HLA type was flagged by public TCR beta signatures.

TCRdb independently ran MiXCR on the reads; one entry per CDR3 protein. The sample has 100,000 to 150,000 distinct CDR3 sequences, 20% to 30% seen once. CDR3 length: 18 residues. V was pared by 0 bases and J by 3 bases, with 6 bases of the junction left unmatched. Germline lookup yields CDR1 SGHTA and CDR2 FQGNSA. Study-wide points: Identification of carriers of CMV plus the relevant HLA was performed using cumulative public TCR beta family frequency.

This clonotype was seen many times. The antigen is not known. Sequences were obtained from PBMCs, sequenced either directly or after in vitro stimulation (not recorded which). The origin of this receptor is a human donor in good health (CMV status not recorded). Some clones in this sample may be carry-over from other donors' samples. The chain has TRBV7-2 and TRBJ2-2; 11 bases align to TRBD2. The CDR3 is CASSLAVAGGPDTGELFF. The CDR3 region has the DNA TGTGCCAGCAGCTTAGCAGTAGCGGGAGGGCCGGACACCGGGGAGCTGTTTTTT.